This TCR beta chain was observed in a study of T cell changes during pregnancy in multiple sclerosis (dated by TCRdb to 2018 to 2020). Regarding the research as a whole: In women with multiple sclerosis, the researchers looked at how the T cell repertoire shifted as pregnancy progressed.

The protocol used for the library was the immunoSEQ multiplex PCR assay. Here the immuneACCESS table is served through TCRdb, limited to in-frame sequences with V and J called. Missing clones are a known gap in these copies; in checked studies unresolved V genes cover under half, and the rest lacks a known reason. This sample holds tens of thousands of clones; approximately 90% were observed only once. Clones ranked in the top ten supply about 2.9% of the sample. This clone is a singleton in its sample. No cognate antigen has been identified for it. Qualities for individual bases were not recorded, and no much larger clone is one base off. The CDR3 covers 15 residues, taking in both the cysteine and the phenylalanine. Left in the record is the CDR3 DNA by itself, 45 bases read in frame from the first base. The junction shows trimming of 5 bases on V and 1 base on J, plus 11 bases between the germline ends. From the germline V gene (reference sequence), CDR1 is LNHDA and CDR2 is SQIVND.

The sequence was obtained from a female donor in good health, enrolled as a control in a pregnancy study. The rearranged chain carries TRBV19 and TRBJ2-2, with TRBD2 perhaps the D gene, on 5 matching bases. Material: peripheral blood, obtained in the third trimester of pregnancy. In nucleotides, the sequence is TGTGCCAGTAGTGTCACTAGTCGGAACACCGGGGAGCTGTTTTTT. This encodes CASSVTSRNTGELFF.